This T cell receptor beta chain emerged from a study of cytomegalovirus exposure and HLA in healthy donors. Study-wide results and limits: The authors listed around 150 TCR beta chains as cytomegalovirus-associated. Later analysis identified several of the most significant clusters that appeared linked to common viral pathogens.

The PCR made use of 60 Vbeta and 13 Jbeta primers. Using immunoSEQ multiplex PCR, the repertoire was profiled, and TCRdb retains in-frame clones only, with some absent. The sample lists some 220,000 clones, 85% occurring once. Germline V gives CDR1 SGHNT, CDR2 YYREEE (reference sequence). Deletions cut 2 bases from V and 12 bases from J, with 14 bases between. The CDR3 totals 12 residues. As to this clone: Its specificity is unknown.

The chain couples TRBV5-4 to TRBJ1-2, with a weak D call TRBD1 (6 bases). This clonotype was obtained from a girl aged 2 to 9 in good health and CMV-seronegative. Sequencing input: PBMCs. CDR3 loop: CASSFPDSKNTF. CDR3 nucleotide sequence: TGTGCCAGCAGCTTCCCGGACAGTAAAAACACCTTC.